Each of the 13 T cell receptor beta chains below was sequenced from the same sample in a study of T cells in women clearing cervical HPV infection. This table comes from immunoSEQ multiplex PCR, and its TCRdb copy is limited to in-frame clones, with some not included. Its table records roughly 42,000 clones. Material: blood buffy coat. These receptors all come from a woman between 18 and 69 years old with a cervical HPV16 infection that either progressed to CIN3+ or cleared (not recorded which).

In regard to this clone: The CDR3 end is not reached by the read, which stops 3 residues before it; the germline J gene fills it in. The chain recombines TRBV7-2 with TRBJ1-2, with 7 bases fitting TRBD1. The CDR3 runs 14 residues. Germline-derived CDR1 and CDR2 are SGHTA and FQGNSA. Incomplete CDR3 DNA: TGTGCCAGCAGCTGGGGGACAGTGGAATACTCC. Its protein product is CASSWGTVEYS. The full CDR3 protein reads CASSWGTVEYSYTF.

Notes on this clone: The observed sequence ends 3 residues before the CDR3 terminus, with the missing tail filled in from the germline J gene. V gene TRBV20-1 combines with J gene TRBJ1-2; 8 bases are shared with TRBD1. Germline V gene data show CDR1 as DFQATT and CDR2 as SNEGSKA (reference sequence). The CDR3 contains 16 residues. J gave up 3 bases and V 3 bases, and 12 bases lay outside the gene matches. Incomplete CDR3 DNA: TGCAGTGCTAGCTCCTTGCGGACAGGGTCACACTATGGC. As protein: CSASSLRTGSHYG. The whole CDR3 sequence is CSASSLRTGSHYGYTF.

This CDR3 is CSAPTGQGGDTQYF. The part of the CDR3 DNA that was read is TGCAGTGCCCCTACGGGGCAGGGGGGAGATACG. The chain links TRBV20-1 to TRBJ2-3; tentatively, D is TRBD1 (7 bases). With the read ending 3 residues before the CDR3 end, the germline J gene is used to fill in that end. CDR1 DFQATT and CDR2 SNEGSKA come from the germline V gene (reference sequence). V lost 6 bases and J 5 bases, leaving 18 bases between the germline ends. The CDR3 extends over 14 amino acids.

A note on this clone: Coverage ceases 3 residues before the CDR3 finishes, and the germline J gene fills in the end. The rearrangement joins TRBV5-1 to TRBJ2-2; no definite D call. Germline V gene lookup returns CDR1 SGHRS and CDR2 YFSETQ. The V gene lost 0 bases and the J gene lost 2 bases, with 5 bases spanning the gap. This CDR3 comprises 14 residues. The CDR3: CASSLAFNTGELFF. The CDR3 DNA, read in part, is TGCGCCAGCAGCTTGGCCTTTAACACCGGGGAG.

CDR3 bases read: TGCGCCAGCAGTGGAAAGCCCTTGGAAAGGGGAGCCACCCAAGAGACC. Protein sequence: CASSGKPLERGATQET. The whole CDR3 sequence reads CASSGKPLERGATQETQYF. The chain combines TRBV10-2 with TRBJ2-5; either TRBD1 or TRBD2 may fit D (5 bases each). The read ends 3 residues shy of where the CDR3 ends; the end is completed using the germline J gene. V gave up 4 bases and J gave up 1 base, with 25 bases separating them. This CDR3 contains 19 residues. The germline CDR1 and CDR2 sequences are WSHSY and SAAADI.

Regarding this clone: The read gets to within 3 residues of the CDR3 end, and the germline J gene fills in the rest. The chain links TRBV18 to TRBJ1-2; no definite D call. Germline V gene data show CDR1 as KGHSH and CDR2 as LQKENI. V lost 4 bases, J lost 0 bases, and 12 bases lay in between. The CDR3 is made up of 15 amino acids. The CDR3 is CASSLSKASNYGYTF. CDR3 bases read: TGTGCCAGCTCACTCTCGAAGGCATCTAACTATGGC.

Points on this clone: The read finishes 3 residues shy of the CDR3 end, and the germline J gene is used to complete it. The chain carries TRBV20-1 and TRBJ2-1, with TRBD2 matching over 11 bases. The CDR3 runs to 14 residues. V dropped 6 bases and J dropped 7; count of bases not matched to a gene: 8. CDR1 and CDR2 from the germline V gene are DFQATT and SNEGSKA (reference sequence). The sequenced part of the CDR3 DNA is TGCAGTGCCACTCACGCTAGCGGGGGGAATGAG. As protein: CSATHASGGNE. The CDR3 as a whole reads CSATHASGGNEQFF.

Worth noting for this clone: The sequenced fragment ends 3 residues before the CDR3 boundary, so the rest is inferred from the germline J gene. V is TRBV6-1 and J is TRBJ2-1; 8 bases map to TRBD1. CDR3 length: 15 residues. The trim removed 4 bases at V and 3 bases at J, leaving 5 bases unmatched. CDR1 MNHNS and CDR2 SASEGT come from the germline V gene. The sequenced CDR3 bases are TGTGCCAGCAGTGCCACAGGGGGAAGCTACAATGAG. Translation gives CASSATGGSYNE. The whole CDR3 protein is CASSATGGSYNEQFF.

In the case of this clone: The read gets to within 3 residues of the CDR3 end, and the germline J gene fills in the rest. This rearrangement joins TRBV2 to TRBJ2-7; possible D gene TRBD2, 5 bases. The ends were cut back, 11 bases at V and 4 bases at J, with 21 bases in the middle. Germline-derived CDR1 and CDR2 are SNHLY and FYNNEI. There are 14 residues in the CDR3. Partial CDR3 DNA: TGTGCCGGGCGGCGGGCCATAGGTTTGTACGAG. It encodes CAGRRAIGLYE. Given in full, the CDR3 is CAGRRAIGLYEQYF.

The CDR3: CASSLTSNTEAFF. The DNA read from the CDR3 is TGTGCCAGCAGCTTAACTTCGAACACTGAA. This rearrangement joins TRBV11-3 to TRBJ1-1, with unresolved D. The observed sequence ends 3 residues before the CDR3 terminus, with the missing tail filled in from the germline J gene. CDR1 and CDR2 (germline): SGHNT, YENEEA. Between the trimmed V and J ends, which lost 2 bases and 1 base, there was a span of 5 bases. This CDR3 is 13 amino acids long.

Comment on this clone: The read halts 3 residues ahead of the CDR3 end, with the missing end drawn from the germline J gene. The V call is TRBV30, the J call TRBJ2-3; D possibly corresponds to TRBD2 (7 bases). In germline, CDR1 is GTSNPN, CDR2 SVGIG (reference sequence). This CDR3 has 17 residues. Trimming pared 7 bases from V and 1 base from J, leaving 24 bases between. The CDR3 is CASQRAGAPSGTDTQYF. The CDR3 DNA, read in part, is TGTGCCTCTCAGCGGGCGGGGGCGCCATCCGGCACAGATACG.

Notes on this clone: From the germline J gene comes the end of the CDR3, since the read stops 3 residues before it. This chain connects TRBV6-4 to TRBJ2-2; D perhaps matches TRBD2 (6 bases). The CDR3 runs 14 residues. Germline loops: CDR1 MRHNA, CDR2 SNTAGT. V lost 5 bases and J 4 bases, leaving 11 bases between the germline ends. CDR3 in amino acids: CASSSLRGTGELFF. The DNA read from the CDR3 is TGTGCCAGCAGTTCCCTGCGGGGCACCGGGGAG.

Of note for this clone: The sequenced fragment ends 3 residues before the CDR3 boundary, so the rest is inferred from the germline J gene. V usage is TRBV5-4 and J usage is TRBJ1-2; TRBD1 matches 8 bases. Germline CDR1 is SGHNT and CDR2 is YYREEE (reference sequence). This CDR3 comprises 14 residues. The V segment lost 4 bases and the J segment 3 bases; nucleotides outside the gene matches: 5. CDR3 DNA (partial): TGTGCCAGCAGCAACGGACAGGGAGACTATGGC. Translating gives CASSNGQGDYG. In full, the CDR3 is CASSNGQGDYGYTF.